This T cell receptor (beta chain) was sequenced in a study of blood T cell repertoires in COVID-19. Study in general: From the United States, Italy and Spain came samples of acute and convalescent COVID-19.

While infection was still active, Seattle patients were enrolled and then followed longitudinally. This CDR3 has 16 amino acids. Losses at the gene ends were 2 bases for V and 4 bases for J; bases not matched to a gene: 9. Germline-derived CDR1 and CDR2 are SNHLY and FYNNEI. Methods used by the authors: It was from reference gene primer amplification that nucleated cell counts were estimated. The data were produced by immunoSEQ multiplex PCR, yet TCRdb's version contains in-frame clones alone and is incomplete. V, J and clone size derive from that table, while D and trimming were established from the DNA sequence. The sample comprises 160,000 or so clones, 80% to 90% of which are singletons, and 10% rests with the top ten.

The receptor was isolated from a woman in her sixties or seventies with COVID-19, enrolled during active disease. The gene calls are TRBV2 and TRBJ2-5; the match to TRBD1 covers 8 bases. Sequenced sample: peripheral blood. The CDR3 spells CASSESRQGARETQYF. The CDR3 DNA is TGTGCCAGCAGTGAAAGTCGGCAGGGGGCAAGAGAGACCCAGTACTTC. Full variable domain (remainder filled in from reference TRBV2 and TRBJ2-5): EPEVTQTPSHQVTQMGQEVILRCVPISNHLYFYWYRQILGQKVEFLVSFYNNEISEKSEIFDDQFSVERPDGSNFTLKIRSTKLEDSAMYFCASSESRQGARETQYFGPGTRLLVL.